These 20 T cell receptor beta chains came from one sample sequenced in a study of cytotoxic CD8 clonotypes in ibrutinib-treated CLL. Only in-frame clones appear in the TCRdb table, and some are missing; sequencing was by immunoSEQ multiplex PCR. Of around 330,000 clones in the sample, roughly 70% were seen once. Material: PBMCs, obtained after 36 months of ibrutinib treatment. Every receptor here comes from a human donor with chronic lymphocytic leukemia.

The DNA for the CDR3 is TGCGCCAGCAGTGAGTCTAGGACTAGCACAGATACGCAGTATTTT. Protein: CASSESRTSTDTQYF. The chain recombines TRBV5-1 with TRBJ2-3, with a weak D call TRBD2 (5 bases). Trimming shortened V by 5 bases and J by 0 bases, and 13 bases separated the two germline ends. The germline gives CDR1 SGHRS, CDR2 YFSETQ. This CDR3 comprises 15 residues. Variable domain in full (rest from reference TRBV5-1 and TRBJ2-3): KAGVTQTPRYLIKTRGQQVTLSCSPISGHRSVSWYQQTPGQGLQFLFEYFSETQRNKGNFPGRFSGRQFSNSRSEMNVSTLELGDSALYLCASSESRTSTDTQYFGPGTRLTVL.

The V and J genes are TRBV19 and TRBJ2-1; TRBD2 agrees at 13 bases. CDR1 LNHDA and CDR2 SQIVND come from the germline V gene (reference sequence). This CDR3 is 16 amino acids long. Trimming removed 4 bases from V and 11 bases from J; junction bases left unmatched: 11. The CDR3 bases are TGTGCCAGTAGTACGGGACTAGCGGGGAGAAGGGTTAAGCAGTTCTTC. The encoded protein is CASSTGLAGRRVKQFF.

The chain combines TRBV15 with TRBJ1-1; no definite D call. The V end was cut by 1 base, the J end by 5 bases, with 8 bases between. CDR3 length: 13 residues. CDR1 is LNHNV, CDR2 YYDKDF, per germline (reference sequence). In DNA form, the CDR3 reads TGTGCCACCAGCAGAGCTCGCGGAACTGAAGCTTTCTTT. The encoded protein is CATSRARGTEAFF.

This clone was picked up a small number of times. The V call is TRBV29-1, the J call TRBJ2-7; 11 nucleotides match TRBD2. This CDR3 region has 12 residues. V dropped 2 bases and J dropped 6; count of bases not matched to a gene: 0. Germline CDR1 reads SQVTM; CDR2 reads ANQGSEA. CDR3 DNA sequence: TGCAGCGTTGAACTAGCGGGAGGCGAGCAGTACTTC. Its protein is CSVELAGGEQYF.

The chain joins TRBV7-2 to TRBJ2-4, with D perhaps given as TRBD1 or TRBD2 (5 bases each). The CDR3 sequence is 14 residues long. The V gene's germline CDR1 is SGHTA and CDR2 FQGNSA. V lost 1 base, J lost 4 bases, and 8 bases lay in between. CDR3 coding DNA: TGTGCCAGCAGCTTAGTTGGGGGTAAAAACATTCAGTACTTC. It encodes CASSLVGGKNIQYF.

The CDR3 DNA sequence: TGTGCCAGCAGCTTAGCGGGACTAGCGGGAGGTAGCTCCTACGAGCAGTACTTC. Amino acids: CASSLAGLAGGSSYEQYF. The chain recombines TRBV11-2 with TRBJ2-7; 15 bases fit TRBD2. The germline gives CDR1 SGHAT, CDR2 FQNNGV. This CDR3 spans 18 amino acids. The V segment lost 1 base and the J segment 0 bases; nucleotides outside the gene matches: 4. Full variable domain (outside the CDR3, taken from reference TRBV11-2 and TRBJ2-7): EAGVAQSPRYKIIEKRQSVAFWCNPISGHATLYWYQQILGQGPKLLIQFQNNGVVDDSQLPKDRFSAERLKGVDSTLKIQPAKLEDSAVYLCASSLAGLAGGSSYEQYFGPGTRLTVT.

The V and J genes are TRBV28 and TRBJ1-4, with 8 bases identical to TRBD1. The V gene end was trimmed by 3 bases and the J gene end by 2 bases; junction bases not matched to a gene: 14. Germline V gene sequence: CDR1 MDHEN, CDR2 SYDVKM. There are 19 residues in the CDR3. This CDR3 reads CASSLRDRRLMTTNEKLFF. The CDR3 DNA reads TGTGCCAGCAGTTTGAGGGACAGGAGACTCATGACCACTAATGAAAAACTGTTTTTT.

A single count supports this clone. The chain uses TRBV29-1 and TRBJ2-2, with D perhaps TRBD1 (7 bases). CDR3 length: 13 amino acids. CDR1 SQVTM and CDR2 ANQGSEA come from the germline V gene. V was pared by 3 bases and J by 5 bases, with 10 bases between. In nucleotides, the CDR3 is TGCAGCGTTGACCCAGGGGGGACCGGGGAGCTGTTTTTT. Translation gives CSVDPGGTGELFF.

The rearrangement uses TRBV5-1 and TRBJ2-1; weak D call: TRBD1 (6 bases). The V gene lost 4 bases and the J gene lost 8 bases, with 10 bases spanning the gap. The CDR3 length is 12 residues. Germline-derived CDR1 and CDR2 are SGHRS and YFSETQ. CDR3 residues: CASSPGVHEQFF. CDR3 nucleotides: TGCGCCAGCAGCCCAGGGGTTCATGAGCAGTTCTTC.

The rearrangement uses TRBV4-1 and TRBJ2-7; possible D gene TRBD2, 6 bases. The CDR3 is 14 residues long. Germline values: CDR1 MGHRA, CDR2 YSYEKL. V gave up 4 bases and J gave up 6 bases, with 16 bases separating them. CDR3 protein: CASSLLGGGSEQYF. The CDR3 region has the DNA TGCGCCAGCAGCCTCCTGGGTGGGGGGTCCGAGCAGTACTTC.

In this sample, this clone turned up a few times. This chain uses TRBV7-8 with TRBJ2-3; D uncertain. Germline V gene lookup returns CDR1 SGHVS and CDR2 FQNEAQ. The CDR3 totals 13 residues. Deletions cut 2 bases from V and 4 bases from J, with 7 bases between. The CDR3 nucleotides are TGTGCCAGCAGCTTAAGATCGCCAGATACGCAGTATTTT. Encoded protein: CASSLRSPDTQYF.

The chain has TRBV15 and TRBJ1-3, with 7 nucleotides matching TRBD1. Germline values: CDR1 LNHNV, CDR2 YYDKDF (reference sequence). The CDR3 consists of 15 residues. The ends lost 4 bases at V and 2 bases at J; junction bases unmatched: 5. The CDR3 loop reads CATSNPQGTGNTIYF. As DNA, the CDR3 is TGTGCCACCAGCAACCCACAGGGGACTGGAAACACCATATATTTT.

The V gene is TRBV11-1, the J gene TRBJ2-7; D could derive from TRBD1 or TRBD2 (5 bases each). The germline gives CDR1 SGHAT, CDR2 FQDESV (reference sequence). Trimming cost V 0 bases and J 5 bases, with 20 bases left between them. The CDR3 is made up of 17 amino acids. DNA for the CDR3: TGTGCCAGCAGCTTAGCTAGAGGGGCGGCAGCATGGGACGAGCAGTACTTC. As protein: CASSLARGAAAWDEQYF.

The rearrangement uses TRBV18 and TRBJ2-7; the match to TRBD1 covers 7 bases. This CDR3 has 14 amino acids. The germline V gene encodes CDR1 KGHSH and CDR2 LQKENI. The V gene end was trimmed by 3 bases and the J gene end by 2 bases; junction bases not matched to a gene: 4. CDR3 nucleotides: TGTGCCAGCTCACCGGGACAGTCCACCTACGAGCAGTACTTC. Its protein product is CASSPGQSTYEQYF.

The rearrangement uses TRBV19 and TRBJ2-1, with D possibly matching TRBD1 (5 bases). The CDR3 is 13 residues long. V was shortened by 5 bases and J by 6 bases, with 11 bases between the two germline ends. The germline V gene encodes CDR1 LNHDA and CDR2 SQIVND (reference sequence). The CDR3 coding sequence is TGTGCCAGTAGTGTCAGGGAAGGCAATGAGCAGTTCTTC. It translates to CASSVREGNEQFF.

The chain combines TRBV6-5 with TRBJ2-5; D is unclear. The CDR3 extends over 14 amino acids. CDR1 and CDR2 (germline): MNHEY, SVGAGI. Between the trimmed V and J ends, which lost 2 bases and 5 bases, there was a span of 12 bases. The CDR3 sequence is CASSYRGGKETQYF. The CDR3 DNA follows: TGTGCCAGCAGTTACCGTGGCGGAAAGGAGACCCAGTACTTC.

The chain is built from TRBV27 and TRBJ1-6; weak D call: TRBD1 (6 bases). CDR1 MNHEY and CDR2 SMNVEV come from the germline V gene (reference sequence). The CDR3 sequence is 14 residues long. V lost 5 bases and J lost 4, with 9 bases in between. CDR3 nucleotides: TGTGCCAGCAGTAAGAGGGGGTATAATTCACCCCTCCACTTT. Its translation is CASSKRGYNSPLHF.

This clone was detected only a few times. The V gene is TRBV7-2, the J gene TRBJ2-2; D remains unclear. Germline values: CDR1 SGHTA, CDR2 FQGNSA. V lost 3 bases, J lost 6 bases, and 8 bases lay in between. CDR3 length: 13 amino acids. This chain's CDR3 is CASSFTYSGELFF. CDR3 DNA sequence: TGTGCCAGCAGCTTCACGTATTCCGGGGAGCTGTTTTTT.

The CDR3, as DNA: TGTGCCAGCAGTTACGAGGGGGGGCAGGGTTCACCCCTCCACTTT. It yields the protein CASSYEGGQGSPLHF. The J gene is TRBJ1-6, the V gene TRBV6-6, with D perhaps TRBD1 (6 bases). Germline assignment: CDR1 MNHNY and CDR2 SVGAGI (reference sequence). CDR3 size: 15 residues. V lost 2 bases and J 9 bases, leaving 14 bases between the germline ends.

The chain carries TRBV6-5 and TRBJ1-2; no reliable D call. Germline CDR1 is MNHEY and CDR2 is SVGAGI. Trimming removed 5 bases at V and 4 bases at J, with 17 bases between. CDR3 length: 15 residues. This CDR3 is CASSPNGREGYGYTF. Here the CDR3 DNA reads TGTGCCAGCAGTCCTAACGGGAGGGAAGGCTATGGCTACACCTTC.